These T cell receptor beta chains were read from a single sample in a study of Graves' ophthalmopathy and Graves' hyperthyroidism. TCRdb re-derived calls from the multiplex PCR reads in MiXCR, one entry per CDR3 protein. The sample shows about 220,000 distinct CDR3 sequences, approximately 21% of them seen only once. Sample: peripheral blood. These receptors came from a woman aged 50 to 60 with Graves' ophthalmopathy. Both conserved end residues are part of each CDR3. D genes are given only for firm matches. Some rows have no size entry. The others give once, few or many, or a class for an expanded clone.

clone_size: many
d_call: -
v_call: TRBV7-2
j_call: TRBJ1-5
cdr3_aa: CASSSAGEQPQHF
cdr3_nt: TGTGCCAGCAGCTCGGCAGGGGAACAGCCCCAGCATTTT

clone_size: few
d_call: TRBD1
v_call: TRBV30
j_call: TRBJ2-7
cdr3_aa: CAWSVTGDEQYF
cdr3_nt: TGTGCCTGGAGTGTGACAGGGGACGAGCAGTACTTC

clone_size: -
d_call: -
v_call: TRBV7-9
j_call: TRBJ2-2
cdr3_aa: CASSLLKGNTGELFF
cdr3_nt: TGTGCCAGCAGCTTATTAAAAGGGAACACCGGGGAGCTGTTTTTT

clone_size: once
d_call: TRBD1
v_call: TRBV9
j_call: TRBJ1-2
cdr3_aa: CASSVTGANYGYTF
cdr3_nt: TGTGCCAGCAGCGTAACAGGGGCTAACTATGGCTACACCTTC

clone_size: many
d_call: TRBD1
v_call: TRBV12-3/TRBV12-4
j_call: TRBJ2-7
cdr3_aa: CASSPIGQGSEQYF
cdr3_nt: TGTGCCAGCAGTCCAATAGGACAGGGATCCGAGCAGTACTTC

clone_size: few
d_call: -
v_call: TRBV20-1
j_call: TRBJ1-5
cdr3_aa: CSAKGGGNQPQHF
cdr3_nt: TGCAGTGCTAAAGGTGGCGGCAATCAGCCCCAGCATTTT

clone_size: many
d_call: -
v_call: TRBV7-9
j_call: TRBJ2-7
cdr3_aa: CASSFSTYEQYF
cdr3_nt: TGTGCCAGCAGCTTCAGCACCTACGAGCAGTACTTC

clone_size: many
d_call: -
v_call: TRBV20-1
j_call: TRBJ2-7
cdr3_aa: CSAEPLEYHEQYF
cdr3_nt: TGCAGTGCGGAGCCTCTAGAGTACCACGAGCAGTACTTC

clone_size: many
d_call: -
v_call: TRBV12-5
j_call: TRBJ1-1
cdr3_aa: CASRRGEKRTEAFF
cdr3_nt: TGTGCTAGCCGGCGGGGGGAGAAGAGGACTGAAGCTTTCTTT

clone_size: many
d_call: TRBD1
v_call: TRBV15
j_call: TRBJ1-5
cdr3_aa: CATSLQGLLGPQHF
cdr3_nt: TGTGCCACCAGTCTACAGGGGCTGTTGGGGCCCCAGCATTTT

clone_size: many
d_call: -
v_call: TRBV7-9
j_call: TRBJ2-5
cdr3_aa: CASSLVGPSDGGTQYF
cdr3_nt: TGTGCCAGCAGCTTAGTGGGACCCTCCGATGGTGGGACCCAGTACTTC

clone_size: many
d_call: -
v_call: TRBV30
j_call: TRBJ1-2
cdr3_aa: CAWAKGLLGLGYTF
cdr3_nt: TGTGCCTGGGCGAAGGGGTTATTGGGGCTTGGCTACACCTTC

clone_size: -
d_call: TRBD2
v_call: TRBV10-3
j_call: TRBJ2-5
cdr3_aa: CATGLAGAVGETQYF
cdr3_nt: TGTGCCACGGGACTAGCGGGAGCGGTAGGAGAGACCCAGTACTTC

clone_size: many
d_call: -
v_call: TRBV11-2
j_call: TRBJ1-2
cdr3_aa: CASSLFSAATNYGYTF
cdr3_nt: TGTGCCAGCAGCTTATTTTCGGCAGCCACTAACTATGGCTACACCTTC